The 21 T cell receptor beta chains given below trace back to one sample, sequenced in a study of early T cells in non-severe SARS-CoV-2 infection. TCRdb re-called the 5' RACE reads through MiXCR, storing one row per CDR3 protein. The table shows roughly 120,000 distinct CDR3 sequences, with 14% to 15% occurring only once. Material for sequencing was whole blood. These receptors were taken from an adult who was a healthcare worker with PCR-confirmed SARS-CoV-2 infection or an uninfected control (not recorded which).

V gene TRBV25-1 combines with J gene TRBJ2-7; D perhaps matches TRBD1 (5 bases). This CDR3 contains 13 residues. CDR1 and CDR2 from the germline V gene are MGHDK and SYGVNS. V lost 6 bases, J lost 1 base, and 10 bases lay in between. Here the CDR3 reads CASRQAGSYEQYF. The CDR3 coding sequence is TGTGCCAGCAGACAGGCTGGATCCTACGAGCAGTACTTC.

The sample holds a few counts of this clonotype. V and J are TRBV5-1 and TRBJ2-7; no reliable D call. Germline CDR1 reads SGHRS; CDR2 reads YFSETQ. The CDR3 covers 12 residues. V was pared by 1 base and J by 3 bases, with 5 bases between. This chain's CDR3 is CASSLPGYEQYF. The CDR3 DNA sequence: TGCGCCAGCAGCTTGCCGGGCTACGAGCAGTACTTC. The variable domain in full, with the rest retrieved from reference TRBV5-1 and TRBJ2-7, is KAGVTQTPRYLIKTRGQQVTLSCSPISGHRSVSWYQQTPGQGLQFLFEYFSETQRNKGNFPGRFSGRQFSNSRSEMNVSTLELGDSALYLCASSLPGYEQYFGPGTRLTVT.

The rearrangement joins TRBV7-9 to TRBJ2-3, with unresolved D. In germline, CDR1 is SEHNR, CDR2 FQNEAQ (reference sequence). The CDR3 consists of 13 residues. V dropped 5 bases and J dropped 0 bases, with 6 bases sitting between them. The DNA for the CDR3 is TGTGCCAGCAGCCTTCCTAGCACAGATACGCAGTATTTT. This gives the protein CASSLPSTDTQYF.

The chain employs TRBV4-1 and TRBJ2-1, with a weak D call TRBD1 (7 bases). This CDR3 comprises 16 residues. CDR1 and CDR2 from the germline V gene are MGHRA and YSYEKL. V was clipped by 1 base and J by 6 bases, with 16 bases between them. CDR3 in DNA: TGCGCCAGCAGCCAAGTCAGAAGACAGGGAGGCAATGAGCAGTTCTTC. Protein product: CASSQVRRQGGNEQFF.

J is TRBJ1-1 and V is TRBV7-9; D gene uncertain. The CDR3 loop spans 14 amino acids. V dropped 6 bases and J dropped 0 bases, with 11 bases sitting between them. CDR1 is SEHNR, CDR2 FQNEAQ, per germline (reference sequence). Written as DNA, the CDR3 is TGTGCCAGCAGGCCAGACGGTATGAACACTGAAGCTTTCTTT. This encodes CASRPDGMNTEAFF.

The rearrangement joins TRBV27 to TRBJ2-1, with 7 bases matching TRBD2. Germline values: CDR1 MNHEY, CDR2 SMNVEV (reference sequence). V shed 5 bases, J shed 2 bases, and the junction held 0 bases outside the gene matches. CDR3 length: 13 residues. The DNA for the CDR3 is TGTGCCAGCAGTGGACTAGCCTACAATGAGCAGTTCTTC. Translation: CASSGLAYNEQFF.

The gene calls are TRBV12-3 or TRBV12-4 and TRBJ2-5; no clear D. V gave up 5 bases and J gave up 3 bases, with 4 bases separating them. The CDR3 spans 11 residues. CDR3 sequence: CASSDEETQYF. The CDR3 DNA reads as TGTGCCAGCAGTGACGAAGAGACCCAGTACTTC.

The chain uses TRBV20-1 and TRBJ1-4; D might be TRBD1 (6 bases). Per the germline V gene, CDR1 is DFQATT and CDR2 is SNEGSKA (reference sequence). V was cut by 6 bases and J by 8 bases, with 19 bases left in between. This CDR3 comprises 14 residues. CDR3 sequence: CSAYSRAGEEKLFF. Here the CDR3 DNA reads TGCAGTGCCTATTCCCGGGCAGGGGAAGAAAAACTGTTTTTT.

This clonotype was seen ten or more times. The rearrangement joins TRBV9 to TRBJ2-7, with 9 bases that match TRBD1. The CDR3 consists of 13 residues. After removal of 6 bases from V and 4 bases from J, the junction contained 5 bases not matched to a gene. Germline CDR1 and CDR2: SGDLS and YYNGEE. CDR3 amino acids: CASNTGTGYEQYF. The CDR3 DNA is TGTGCCAGCAACACCGGGACAGGGTACGAGCAGTACTTC.

This chain links TRBV10-3 with TRBJ2-7, with TRBD1 identical over 7 bases. V trimming: 4 bases; J trimming: 6 bases; junction bases outside the gene matches: 9. Germline values: CDR1 ENHRY, CDR2 SYGVKD. The CDR3 totals 14 residues. CDR3 bases: TGTGCCATCAGTGGGACAGGATCTAGGACCGAGCAGTACTTC. This translates into CAISGTGSRTEQYF.

The sample holds a few counts of this clonotype. The J gene is TRBJ2-7, the V gene TRBV10-1; 7 nucleotides align to TRBD1. This CDR3 region has 15 residues. The germline CDR1 and CDR2 sequences are WNHNN and SYGVQD (reference sequence). V lost 6 bases and J lost 3; bases outside the gene matches: 11. The CDR3 DNA reads TGCGCCAGCAGCGCCCAAACCACAGGGGTCTACGAGCAGTACTTC. This encodes CASSAQTTGVYEQYF.

The chain employs TRBV29-1 and TRBJ2-5; TRBD2 might be the D (5 bases). This CDR3 has 12 residues. The V gene's germline CDR1 is SQVTM and CDR2 ANQGSEA. Trimming removed 4 bases at V and 5 bases at J, with 11 bases between. The CDR3 is CSVGGQPETQYF. The CDR3 DNA sequence: TGCAGCGTTGGAGGGCAACCGGAGACCCAGTACTTC.

In DNA form, the CDR3 reads TGTGCCAGCAGCTTCACAGGGGGCGCCTATGGCTACACCTTC. It translates to CASSFTGGAYGYTF. V is TRBV5-5 and J is TRBJ1-2; 9 bases match TRBD1. Per germline, CDR1 SGHKS and CDR2 YYEKEE (reference sequence). V lost 2 bases and J lost 4; bases outside the gene matches: 3. This CDR3 is 14 amino acids long. The variable domain in full, completed from reference TRBV5-5 and TRBJ1-2, reads DAGVTQSPTHLIKTRGQQVTLRCSPISGHKSVSWYQQVLGQGPQFIFQYYEKEERGRGNFPDRFSARQFPNYSSELNVNALLLGDSALYLCASSFTGGAYGYTFGSGTRLTVV.

CDR3 sequence: CASSRTQGAFF. CDR3 nucleotides: TGTGCCAGCAGTCGTACCCAGGGAGCTTTCTTT. V gene TRBV12-3 or TRBV12-4 combines with J gene TRBJ1-1, with D perhaps matching TRBD1 (5 bases). Trimming removed 5 bases from V and 10 bases from J, with 11 bases in between. CDR3 size: 11 residues.

The chain carries TRBV3-1 and TRBJ1-6; D call uncertain. Between the trimmed V and J ends, which lost 0 bases and 10 bases, there was a span of 4 bases. Germline CDR1 LGHDT, CDR2 YNNKEL (reference sequence). The length of the CDR3 is 12 residues. CDR3 protein: CASSQEESPLHF. The CDR3 region has the DNA TGTGCCAGCAGCCAAGAGGAGTCACCCCTCCACTTT.

About this clonotype itself: One end of the junction varies from germline; a read error may be responsible. The genes are TRBV4-1 and TRBJ2-2; the D gene is possibly TRBD2 (6 bases). Germline V gene data show CDR1 as MGHRA and CDR2 as YSYEKL. The CDR3 runs to 12 residues. CDR3 amino acids: CASSHPGGELFF. CDR3 coding DNA: TGCGCCAGCAGCCACCCTGGCGGGGAGCTTTTTTTT.

This clonotype was counted a few times. The chain couples TRBV7-9 to TRBJ2-7; 7 bases line up with TRBD2. The ends lost 5 bases at V and 3 bases at J; junction bases unmatched: 7. The CDR3 consists of 14 residues. Germline V gives CDR1 SEHNR, CDR2 FQNEAQ (reference sequence). The CDR3: CASSPRPGGYEQYF. The CDR3 nucleotides are TGTGCCAGCAGCCCGAGACCGGGGGGCTACGAGCAGTACTTC.

This clonotype was observed a few times. The rearrangement links TRBV30 to TRBJ1-4; TRBD1 aligns across 8 bases. Germline loops: CDR1 GTSNPN, CDR2 SVGIG (reference sequence). The CDR3 runs 12 residues. The CDR3 sequence is CAIGQGAEKLFF. The DNA for the CDR3 is TGTGCTATCGGACAGGGAGCTGAAAAACTGTTTTTT. Together with reference TRBV30 and TRBJ1-4, the CDR3 gives the full variable domain: SQTIHQWPATLVQPVGSPLSLECTVEGTSNPNLYWYRQAAGRGLQLLFYSVGIGQISSEVPQNLSASRPQDRQFILSSKKLLLSDSGFYLCAIGQGAEKLFFGSGTQLSVL.

The chain uses TRBV29-1 and TRBJ1-1; D not certain. Trimming took 6 bases from V and 8 from J, leaving 16 bases between them. From germline, CDR1 is SQVTM and CDR2 ANQGSEA. The CDR3 is 12 amino acids. CDR3 nucleotide sequence: TGCAGCGTAAAGGGAGGGCCGTTAGAAGCTTTCTTT. Amino acid sequence: CSVKGGPLEAFF.

This clonotype was observed a handful of times. This sequence joins TRBV7-2 and TRBJ1-2; D uncertain. V lost 0 bases and J 6 bases, leaving 11 bases between the germline ends. CDR3 size: 14 residues. Germline V CDR1 and CDR2: SGHTA, FQGNSA. CDR3 nucleotides: TGTGCCAGCAGCTTAGCGAACCGTCCCCATGGCTACACCTTC. Translating gives CASSLANRPHGYTF.

V usage is TRBV7-2 and J usage is TRBJ2-3; D ambiguous. CDR3 length: 16 amino acids. V was shortened by 1 base and J by 0 bases, with 11 bases between the two germline ends. Germline V gene lookup returns CDR1 SGHTA and CDR2 FQGNSA. This CDR3 reads CASSLGAHLSTDTQYF. Here the CDR3 DNA reads TGTGCCAGCAGCTTAGGTGCCCACCTTAGCACAGATACGCAGTATTTT.